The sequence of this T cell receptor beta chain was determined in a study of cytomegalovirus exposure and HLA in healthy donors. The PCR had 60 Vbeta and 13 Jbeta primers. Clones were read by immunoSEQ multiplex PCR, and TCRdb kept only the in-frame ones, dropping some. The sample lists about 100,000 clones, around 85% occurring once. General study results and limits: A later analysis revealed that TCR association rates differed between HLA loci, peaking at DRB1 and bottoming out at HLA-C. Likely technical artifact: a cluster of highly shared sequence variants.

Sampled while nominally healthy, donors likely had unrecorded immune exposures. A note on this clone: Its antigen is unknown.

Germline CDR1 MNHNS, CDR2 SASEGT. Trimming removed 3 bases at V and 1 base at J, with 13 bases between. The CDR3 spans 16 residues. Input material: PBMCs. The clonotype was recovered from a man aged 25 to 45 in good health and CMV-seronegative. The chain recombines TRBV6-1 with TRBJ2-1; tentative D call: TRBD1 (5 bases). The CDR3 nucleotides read TGTGCCAGCAGTGACCAGGGTGCTCGGTCCTACAATGAGCAGTTCTTC. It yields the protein CASSDQGARSYNEQFF.